This entry describes one T cell receptor beta chain. Its cognate antigen has yet to be identified. It has no much larger one-base neighbor in the sample; base qualities were not kept. This entry belongs to a study of T cells in Graves' hyperthyroidism and ophthalmopathy (dated by TCRdb to the late 2010s). About the investigation overall: Peripheral blood was collected at initial diagnosis, before any treatment. To identify distinguishing TCR V-J signatures, a discovery cohort of about 100 patients was used, comprising 40 to 45 with Graves' ophthalmopathy and some 60 with stable Graves' hyperthyroidism. Prospective prediction of ophthalmopathy was tested in an independent validation cohort of under 20 hyperthyroidism patients and around 16 patients who later progressed to ophthalmopathy. For training and testing, the 100 or so patients in the discovery cohort were randomly divided in a 7:3 ratio. In roughly six Graves' hyperthyroidism patients, the study also compared T-cell repertoires from thyroid tissue with T-cell repertoires from blood. After blood sampling, hyperthyroidism patients were treated with methimazole at a starting dose of 30 mg daily, and ophthalmopathy patients were treated with high-dose intravenous methylprednisolone. The paper describes TCR Vbeta CDR3 sequencing of 135 peripheral blood samples, made up of roughly 45 ophthalmopathy patients, roughly 80 hyperthyroidism patients and around 17 progressor patients.

TCR beta CDR3 regions were amplified from RNA transcripts. A first-round RT-PCR of the TCR CDR3 used the HTBI primer set with the Qiagen OneStep RT-PCR kit. Libraries were constructed in a second round of multiplex PCR, after which size selection and purification were carried out. Paired-end sequencing of the libraries was performed with 100 bp reads on an Illumina HiSeq2000. In the source study's methods: SOAPnuke was used to process the raw data, with reads discarded if the reads contained adapters or uncalled bases, had a mean Phred below 15, or lacked an exact constant-primer or identifier match. High-quality paired reads were merged with COPE v1.2.5, and unique nucleotide sequences were defined as clonotypes. MiTCR v1.1 was used to align the clonotypes against IMGT TRBV, TRBD and TRBJ reference segments. Analysis was restricted to V-J combinations with a frequency above 0.0001, which covered roughly 99% of repertoires. A TCS score was defined as the ratio of F50 (clonal expansion) to E x V (chaos), with BLOSUM62-based TCRdist applied between CDR3 peptides within each V-J. Welch's t-statistics and random forest reduced roughly 530 V-J features to around 14, which were used in a naive Bayes classifier (R e1071). TCRdb itself trimmed the public reads at Q25 with fastp, ran MiXCR and retained productive beta chains. Every distinct CDR3 protein forms one entry, paired with its most common genes and DNA. The V and J calls follow TCRdb's processing rather than the paper's. In all, the sample holds some 350,000 distinct CDR3 sequences, and roughly 25% of those were seen once. Less than 85% of the sample rests with the top ten.

Broader findings and caveats from the paper: In validation, the model predicted progression to ophthalmopathy a median of approximately 6.3 months before onset, with 70% to 71% sensitivity and roughly 79% specificity. Sample size was not statistically predetermined, and blinding of investigators to group allocation was not performed. Most expanded thyroid clonotypes (frequency above 0.001) were also detected in blood, a finding suggesting that blood repertoires may reflect thyroid immune responses. Ophthalmopathy was separated from stable hyperthyroidism by a 13 V-J signature model, with about 88% sensitivity and approximately 81% specificity obtained in cross-validation and 80%/75% obtained in testing.

A patient counted as having stable Graves' hyperthyroidism if no progression to ophthalmopathy occurred over 18 months of follow-up. Hyperthyroidism patients were newly diagnosed, had a disease duration of under 2 months, and were aged 18 to 65 years. Exclusion was applied to patients with uncontrolled infections, other autoimmune diseases, pregnancy or lactation. Diagnoses relied on clinical symptoms, serum thyroxine and TRAb, thyroid ultrasound and orbital computed tomography. PBMCs were separated from 8 to 10 ml of fresh peripheral blood using Ficoll-Paque density gradient centrifugation. Total RNA was extracted with Trizol reagent, and quality was checked on an Agilent 2100 Bioanalyzer. The CDR3 holds 15 amino acids from the cysteine to the phenylalanine. CDR3 DNA only is kept here, 45 bases in frame from base 1. CDR1 and CDR2, per the germline V gene, are SGHTA and FQGNSA. Germline trimming amounts to 6 bases on V and 2 bases on J, with 7 as the count of junction bases outside the gene matches.

This chain is built from TRBV7-2 and TRBJ2-1; 7 junctional bases match TRBD2. The sequencing sample was made of blood. This receptor was taken from a middle-aged man with Graves' hyperthyroidism. The sequence in DNA is TGTGCCAGCAGTCTAGCGGCCGCGACCTACAATGAGCAGTTCTTC. It encodes CASSLAAATYNEQFF.